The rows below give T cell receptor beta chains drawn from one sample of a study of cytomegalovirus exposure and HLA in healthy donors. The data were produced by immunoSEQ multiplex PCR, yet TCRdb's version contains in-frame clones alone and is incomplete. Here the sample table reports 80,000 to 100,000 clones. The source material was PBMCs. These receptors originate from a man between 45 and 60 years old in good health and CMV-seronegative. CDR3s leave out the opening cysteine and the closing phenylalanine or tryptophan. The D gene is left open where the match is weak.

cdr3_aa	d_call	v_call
ASSIASSGDYGYT	.	TRBV19
ASSLSSDSTGYT	.	TRBV11-2
SATRTGTT	TRBD1	TRBV20-1
SVGSENSYEQY	.	TRBV29-1
ASSQQINHLVAGPFWEQF	TRBD2	TRBV7-3
ASSLEGQDTYEQY	.	TRBV5-1
ASSYGLGSYEQY	.	TRBV6-5
ASSLGGREYGYT	.	TRBV5-1
ASSFARGNTEAF	.	TRBV27
ASSRGQGANQPQH	TRBD1	TRBV6-5
ASGELSNTEAF	.	TRBV7-9
ASSYSWTEYGYT	.	TRBV6-5
ASSTISSWQF	.	TRBV19
ASGRRQETNTGELF	.	TRBV2
AIRGGETQY	.	TRBV10-3